The rows below give T cell receptor beta chains drawn from one sample of a study of OX40 agonist ivuxolimab in advanced cancers. TCRdb's table, derived via immunoSEQ multiplex PCR, lists solely in-frame clones and lacks some. The repertoire includes more than 65,000 clones, under 90% of them detected once, and about 5.9% sits in the top ten. This specimen consisted of CD4+ or CD8+ T cells sorted from blood, obtained in a trial of the OX40 agonist ivuxolimab. The receptors shown here come from an adult with an advanced solid tumor such as melanoma, head and neck, liver or kidney cancer. The CDR3 runs from the conserved cysteine through the conserved F or W. Each record gives: V gene, D gene, clone size, J gene, CDR3 protein, CDR3 DNA. The D gene is left open where the match is weak. Expanded clones are given a class, and other clones once, few, many or no size at all.

v_gene: TRBV7-2; d_gene: -; abundance: -; j_gene: TRBJ1-1; CDR3aa: CASSLAGTRVNTEAFF; CDR3nt: TGTGCCAGCAGCTTAGCCGGGACACGAGTGAACACTGAAGCTTTCTTT
v_gene: TRBV4-3; d_gene: -; abundance: -; j_gene: TRBJ1-2; CDR3aa: CASSQEEFRGRDGYTF; CDR3nt: TGCGCCAGCAGCCAAGAGGAATTTCGGGGACGGGATGGCTACACCTTC
v_gene: TRBV4-1; d_gene: TRBD1; abundance: -; j_gene: TRBJ2-5; CDR3aa: CASSQRQGEAAQYF; CDR3nt: TGCGCCAGCAGCCAACGGCAGGGGGAAGCCGCCCAGTACTTC
v_gene: TRBV5-1; d_gene: -; abundance: -; j_gene: TRBJ2-5; CDR3aa: CASSPSGAQETQYF; CDR3nt: TGCGCCAGCAGCCCCTCCGGGGCCCAAGAGACCCAGTACTTC
v_gene: TRBV11-2; d_gene: TRBD2; abundance: -; j_gene: TRBJ2-2; CDR3aa: CASSLGLAGVGELFF; CDR3nt: TGTGCCAGCAGCTTAGGTCTAGCGGGAGTCGGGGAGCTGTTTTTT
v_gene: TRBV4-1; d_gene: -; abundance: -; j_gene: TRBJ2-4; CDR3aa: CASSQDRLAKNIQYF; CDR3nt: TGCGCCAGCAGCCAAGATCGACTGGCCAAAAACATTCAGTACTTC
v_gene: TRBV19; d_gene: TRBD1; abundance: -; j_gene: TRBJ2-1; CDR3aa: CASTARQGANNEQFF; CDR3nt: TGTGCCAGCACGGCGAGACAGGGGGCCAACAATGAGCAGTTCTTC
v_gene: TRBV5-1; d_gene: TRBD1; abundance: -; j_gene: TRBJ2-3; CDR3aa: CASRPETGLTDTQYF; CDR3nt: TGCGCCAGCAGACCTGAGACAGGGTTGACAGATACGCAGTATTTT
v_gene: TRBV7-6; d_gene: -; abundance: -; j_gene: TRBJ1-3; CDR3aa: CASSLSYGGSGNTIYF; CDR3nt: TGTGCCAGCAGCTTATCGTACGGAGGCTCTGGAAACACCATATATTTT
v_gene: TRBV10-2; d_gene: -; abundance: -; j_gene: TRBJ1-5; CDR3aa: CASSESGTAEGEPQHF; CDR3nt: TGCGCCAGCAGTGAGTCGGGGACGGCGGAGGGCGAGCCCCAGCATTTT
v_gene: TRBV29-1; d_gene: TRBD2; abundance: -; j_gene: TRBJ2-1; CDR3aa: CSVEHSGLNNEQFF; CDR3nt: TGCAGCGTTGAACATAGCGGGTTGAACAATGAGCAGTTCTTC
v_gene: TRBV10-2; d_gene: TRBD1; abundance: -; j_gene: TRBJ1-1; CDR3aa: CASSSGTESTEAFF; CDR3nt: TGCGCCAGCAGTTCCGGGACAGAAAGCACTGAAGCTTTCTTT
v_gene: TRBV13; d_gene: -; abundance: -; j_gene: TRBJ2-7; CDR3aa: CASSLGGFGNYEQYF; CDR3nt: TGTGCCAGCAGCTTAGGCGGCTTCGGGAACTACGAGCAGTACTTC
v_gene: TRBV18; d_gene: TRBD1; abundance: -; j_gene: TRBJ2-7; CDR3aa: CASSPDRGSEQYF; CDR3nt: TGTGCCAGCTCTCCGGACAGGGGGTCCGAGCAGTACTTC
v_gene: TRBV11-3; d_gene: TRBD1; abundance: -; j_gene: TRBJ2-5; CDR3aa: CASSPGQGVEGETQYF; CDR3nt: TGTGCCAGCAGCCCGGGACAGGGGGTCGAGGGAGAGACCCAGTACTTC
v_gene: TRBV19; d_gene: -; abundance: -; j_gene: TRBJ2-3; CDR3aa: CASSIDQSPTDTQYF; CDR3nt: TGTGCCAGTAGTATAGATCAATCGCCCACAGATACGCAGTATTTT
v_gene: TRBV29-1; d_gene: -; abundance: -; j_gene: TRBJ2-3; CDR3aa: CSVRGGDTQYF; CDR3nt: TGCAGCGTTCGGGGAGGAGATACGCAGTATTTT
v_gene: TRBV5-1; d_gene: -; abundance: -; j_gene: TRBJ2-5; CDR3aa: CASSPGAQETQYF; CDR3nt: TGCGCCAGCAGCCCTGGGGCCCAAGAGACCCAGTACTTC
v_gene: TRBV2; d_gene: -; abundance: -; j_gene: TRBJ1-6; CDR3aa: CASSATQVNSPLHF; CDR3nt: TGTGCCAGCAGTGCGACCCAGGTTAATTCACCCCTCCACTTT
v_gene: TRBV4-2; d_gene: -; abundance: -; j_gene: TRBJ1-1; CDR3aa: CASSQNRRKDTEAFF; CDR3nt: TGTGCCAGCAGCCAAAACAGGAGAAAGGACACTGAAGCTTTCTTT
v_gene: TRBV11-2; d_gene: -; abundance: -; j_gene: TRBJ1-2; CDR3aa: CASSLEGNGYTF; CDR3nt: TGTGCCAGCAGCTTAGAAGGGAATGGCTACACCTTC
v_gene: TRBV10-3; d_gene: -; abundance: -; j_gene: TRBJ2-7; CDR3aa: CAISESSQGSGEQYF; CDR3nt: TGTGCCATCAGTGAGTCGAGTCAGGGATCGGGCGAGCAGTACTTC
v_gene: TRBV5-1; d_gene: -; abundance: -; j_gene: TRBJ1-2; CDR3aa: CASSYERGADYGYTF; CDR3nt: TGCGCCAGCAGCTATGAGCGGGGCGCCGACTATGGCTACACCTTC
v_gene: TRBV29-1; d_gene: -; abundance: -; j_gene: TRBJ2-7; CDR3aa: CSGGHDYEQYF; CDR3nt: TGCAGCGGGGGCCATGACTACGAGCAGTACTTC
v_gene: TRBV29-1; d_gene: TRBD1; abundance: -; j_gene: TRBJ2-7; CDR3aa: CSAAGQGHEQYF; CDR3nt: TGCAGCGCCGCGGGACAGGGGCACGAGCAGTACTTC
v_gene: TRBV14; d_gene: -; abundance: -; j_gene: TRBJ1-2; CDR3aa: CASSQERHYGYTF; CDR3nt: TGTGCCAGCAGCCAAGAGCGGCACTATGGCTACACCTTC
v_gene: TRBV7-3; d_gene: TRBD1; abundance: -; j_gene: TRBJ2-3; CDR3aa: CASSLGPFGTGSTDTQYF; CDR3nt: TGTGCCAGCAGCTTAGGGCCATTCGGGACAGGGAGCACAGATACGCAGTATTTT
v_gene: TRBV27; d_gene: -; abundance: -; j_gene: TRBJ2-2; CDR3aa: CASSGDRDRTGELFF; CDR3nt: TGTGCCAGCTCAGGTGATCGGGATCGCACCGGGGAGCTGTTTTTT
v_gene: TRBV18; d_gene: -; abundance: -; j_gene: TRBJ2-7; CDR3aa: CASSPQGLREEQYF; CDR3nt: TGTGCCAGCTCACCCCAGGGCCTCCGGGAGGAGCAGTACTTC
v_gene: TRBV2; d_gene: -; abundance: -; j_gene: TRBJ2-5; CDR3aa: CASSEKSSGSYF; CDR3nt: TGTGCCAGCAGTGAAAAGAGTAGTGGGAGCTACTTC
v_gene: TRBV2; d_gene: -; abundance: -; j_gene: TRBJ2-5; CDR3aa: CASTRESETQYF; CDR3nt: TGTGCCAGCACCAGGGAGTCCGAGACCCAGTACTTC
v_gene: TRBV6-1; d_gene: -; abundance: -; j_gene: TRBJ1-2; CDR3aa: CASQQGFYGYTF; CDR3nt: TGTGCCAGTCAACAGGGTTTCTATGGCTACACCTTC
v_gene: TRBV7-9; d_gene: -; abundance: -; j_gene: TRBJ1-1; CDR3aa: CASREMGDPDTEAFF; CDR3nt: TGTGCCAGCAGAGAGATGGGGGACCCCGACACTGAAGCTTTCTTT
v_gene: TRBV5-1; d_gene: -; abundance: -; j_gene: TRBJ1-2; CDR3aa: CASSPVFGDYGYTF; CDR3nt: TGCGCCAGCAGCCCGGTATTCGGGGACTATGGCTACACCTTC
v_gene: TRBV2; d_gene: -; abundance: -; j_gene: TRBJ2-2; CDR3aa: CASSHPVGRIRDDTNTGELFF; CDR3nt: TGTGCCAGCAGCCATCCCGTCGGCCGGATCAGGGACGACACGAACACCGGGGAGCTGTTTTTT
v_gene: TRBV4-3; d_gene: TRBD2; abundance: -; j_gene: TRBJ2-7; CDR3aa: CASSQDREGAYEQYF; CDR3nt: TGCGCCAGCAGCCAAGACAGGGAGGGAGCCTACGAGCAGTACTTC
v_gene: TRBV4-2; d_gene: TRBD2; abundance: -; j_gene: TRBJ2-7; CDR3aa: CASSPRTSGNPSSYEQYF; CDR3nt: TGTGCCAGCAGCCCGCGGACTAGCGGGAACCCTTCCTCCTACGAGCAGTACTTC
v_gene: TRBV27; d_gene: -; abundance: -; j_gene: TRBJ1-5; CDR3aa: CASSEASPNQPQHF; CDR3nt: TGTGCCAGCAGTGAAGCCTCCCCCAATCAGCCCCAGCATTTT
v_gene: TRBV19; d_gene: -; abundance: -; j_gene: TRBJ1-2; CDR3aa: CASSIAVATRTGYTF; CDR3nt: TGTGCCAGTAGTATTGCGGTTGCGACACGTACTGGCTACACCTTC
v_gene: TRBV27; d_gene: TRBD1; abundance: -; j_gene: TRBJ1-4; CDR3aa: CASSIGTGDEKLFF; CDR3nt: TGTGCCAGCAGCATAGGGACAGGGGATGAAAAACTGTTTTTT
v_gene: TRBV7-2; d_gene: -; abundance: once; j_gene: TRBJ2-2; CDR3aa: CASSLAHPGYIGELFF; CDR3nt: TGTGCCAGCAGCTTAGCGCACCCAGGGTATATCGGGGAGCTGTTTTTT
v_gene: TRBV4-2; d_gene: -; abundance: -; j_gene: TRBJ1-1; CDR3aa: CASSQRVRETEAFF; CDR3nt: TGTGCCAGCAGCCAAAGGGTAAGGGAAACTGAAGCTTTCTTT
v_gene: TRBV30; d_gene: -; abundance: -; j_gene: TRBJ1-1; CDR3aa: CAWSVQDSSNPEAFF; CDR3nt: TGTGCCTGGAGTGTACAGGACAGTTCTAACCCTGAAGCTTTCTTT